One sample yielded the 20 T cell receptor beta chains listed below, sequenced in a study of T cells in localized non-small cell lung cancer. Data came from immunoSEQ multiplex PCR; TCRdb stores just in-frame clones and leaves some out. The sample consists of roughly 28,000 clones, roughly 89% of them appearing once. Specimen: peripheral blood, collected before any cancer treatment. The receptors here all came from a male donor aged 60 or older with stage I lung adenocarcinoma.

V gene TRBV2 combines with J gene TRBJ1-1; maybe TRBD1 (6 bases). The CDR3 has 15 residues. V lost 6 bases and J 2 bases, leaving 16 bases between the germline ends. The germline V gene has CDR1 SNHLY and CDR2 FYNNEI. The CDR3 DNA reads TGTGCCAGCAGCTTACAGGGTTGGGGAAACACTGAAGCTTTCTTT. Protein product: CASSLQGWGNTEAFF. The entire variable domain, with the rest obtained from reference TRBV2 and TRBJ1-1, is as follows: EPEVTQTPSHQVTQMGQEVILRCVPISNHLYFYWYRQILGQKVEFLVSFYNNEISEKSEIFDDQFSVERPDGSNFTLKIRSTKLEDSAMYFCASSLQGWGNTEAFFGQGTRLTVV.

The V gene is TRBV4-3, the J gene TRBJ1-5; TRBD1 matches 10 bases. The ends lost 4 bases at V and 7 bases at J; junction bases unmatched: 7. Germline V CDR1 and CDR2: LGHNA, YSLEER. The CDR3 covers 15 residues. CDR3 nucleotides: TGCGCCAGCAGCCGGGACAGGGGAAGTGGACAGCCCCAGCATTTT. It translates to CASSRDRGSGQPQHF.

The CDR3 here is CASSVTGGYYGYTF. The CDR3 nucleotides are TGTGCCAGTAGTGTAACAGGGGGCTACTATGGCTACACCTTC. The chain has TRBV19 and TRBJ1-2; 9 bases match TRBD1. This CDR3 comprises 14 residues. Per the germline V gene, CDR1 is LNHDA and CDR2 is SQIVND (reference sequence). The J segment lost 3 bases and the V segment lost 5 bases, leaving 4 bases of the junction unmatched.

The rearrangement links TRBV5-1 to TRBJ2-5; TRBD2 matches 8 bases. CDR3 length: 15 residues. V lost 2 bases to trimming and J lost 2 bases; unmatched junction nucleotides: 5. CDR1 and CDR2 (germline): SGHRS, YFSETQ. This chain's CDR3 is CASSLLAGTQETQYF. The CDR3 bases are TGCGCCAGCAGCTTATTAGCGGGGACACAAGAGACCCAGTACTTC.

This chain uses TRBV28 with TRBJ2-5; 11 bases map to TRBD2. The CDR3 consists of 15 residues. The germline V gene encodes CDR1 MDHEN and CDR2 SYDVKM. J gave up 1 base and V 3 bases, and 1 base lay outside the gene matches. CDR3 amino acids: CASSFGTSGQETQYF. The CDR3 DNA reads TGTGCCAGCAGTTTCGGGACTAGCGGCCAAGAGACCCAGTACTTC. Together with reference TRBV28 and TRBJ2-5, the CDR3 gives the full variable domain: DVKVTQSSRYLVKRTGEKVFLECVQDMDHENMFWYRQDPGLGLRLIYFSYDVKMKEKGDIPEGYSVSREKKERFSLILESASTNQTSMYLCASSFGTSGQETQYFGPGTRLLVL.

This clone was recorded once. This chain connects TRBV19 to TRBJ2-2; D is unresolved. The CDR3 is 13 amino acids. V dropped 3 bases and J dropped 6 bases, with 8 bases sitting between them. Germline assignment: CDR1 LNHDA and CDR2 SQIVND (reference sequence). The CDR3 DNA follows: TGTGCCAGTAGTATTTACGGTCCCGGGGAGCTGTTTTTT. Translating it yields CASSIYGPGELFF.

The chain couples TRBV18 to TRBJ1-1; D is possibly TRBD1 (5 bases). The CDR3 spans 14 residues. In germline, CDR1 is KGHSH, CDR2 LQKENI. Trimming removed 1 base at V and 7 bases at J, with 13 bases between. In nucleotides, the CDR3 is TGTGCCAGCTCACCACGCCAGGGTGACCGTGAAGCTTTCTTT. Amino acid sequence: CASSPRQGDREAFF. Full variable domain (remainder filled in from reference TRBV18 and TRBJ1-1): NAGVMQNPRHLVRRRGQEARLRCSPMKGHSHVYWYRQLPEEGLKFMVYLQKENIIDESGMPKERFSAEFPKEGPSILRIQQVVRGDSAAYFCASSPRQGDREAFFGQGTRLTVV.

The chain uses TRBV7-6 and TRBJ1-2; tentatively, D is TRBD1 (5 bases). Germline V CDR1 and CDR2: SGHVS, FNYEAQ. The CDR3 runs to 15 residues. The ends were cut back, 4 bases at V and 2 bases at J, with 14 bases in the middle. Here the CDR3 reads CASSSDPAGNYGYTF. CDR3 DNA sequence: TGTGCCAGCAGCTCCGACCCGGCAGGGAACTATGGCTACACCTTC.

This clone appeared a few times. DNA for the CDR3: TGCAGCGTTGAACGGCAGGGTGGCTACACCTTC. This codes for CSVERQGGYTF. The J gene is TRBJ1-2, the V gene TRBV29-1, with D maybe TRBD1 (5 bases). The CDR3 has 11 amino acids. In germline, CDR1 is SQVTM, CDR2 ANQGSEA. The V gene lost 2 bases and the J gene lost 7 bases, with 8 bases spanning the gap.

The V and J genes are TRBV5-4 and TRBJ2-2; maybe TRBD1 (6 bases). Between the trimmed V and J ends, which lost 1 base and 5 bases, there was a span of 12 bases. Per the germline V gene, CDR1 is SGHNT and CDR2 is YYREEE (reference sequence). This CDR3 has 15 residues. The CDR3 spells CASSLIGQGTGELFF. The CDR3 nucleotides are TGTGCCAGCAGCTTGATCGGGCAGGGGACCGGGGAGCTGTTTTTT.

The V call is TRBV7-9, the J call TRBJ1-5; D is possibly TRBD1 (5 bases). V was trimmed by 8 bases and J by 1 base, leaving 9 bases between them. CDR3 size: 13 residues. Germline V gene lookup returns CDR1 SEHNR and CDR2 FQNEAQ (reference sequence). CDR3 in amino acids: CASSGGSNQPQHF. The CDR3 nucleotides read TGTGCCAGCTCGGGGGGAAGCAATCAGCCCCAGCATTTT.

This clone was counted only a few times. V and J are TRBV19 and TRBJ2-7, with D possibly matching TRBD2 (5 bases). The length of the CDR3 is 15 residues. The germline V gene encodes CDR1 LNHDA and CDR2 SQIVND (reference sequence). Trimming shortened V by 6 bases and J by 2 bases, and 17 bases separated the two germline ends. The CDR3 loop is CASRIKGYGTYEQYF. CDR3 DNA sequence: TGTGCCAGTAGGATCAAAGGGTACGGGACCTACGAGCAGTACTTC.

V is TRBV30 and J is TRBJ1-1; 10 bases are a match to TRBD1. The junction had 7 bases not matched to a gene; V was cut back by 4 bases and J by 5 bases. Germline V gives CDR1 GTSNPN, CDR2 SVGIG (reference sequence). The CDR3 extends over 14 amino acids. CDR3 coding DNA: TGTGCCTGGATTCGCGGACAGGGGGGGACTGAAGCTTTCTTT. Residues: CAWIRGQGGTEAFF.

The chain couples TRBV6-1 to TRBJ1-1; maybe TRBD1 (5 bases). Germline loops: CDR1 MNHNS, CDR2 SASEGT. CDR3 length: 13 amino acids. Deletions cut 9 bases from V and 4 bases from J, with 15 bases between. The CDR3 coding sequence is TGTGCCAGTGTTCGTCTTGGGGGCACTGAAGCTTTCTTT. Protein sequence: CASVRLGGTEAFF.

V is TRBV2 and J is TRBJ2-2; D gene uncertain. Germline V gene data show CDR1 as SNHLY and CDR2 as FYNNEI. The CDR3 has 15 amino acids. The V end was cut by 4 bases, the J end by 0 bases, with 9 bases between. The CDR3 here is CASSAFQPNTGELFF. The DNA of the CDR3 is TGTGCCAGCAGTGCGTTCCAACCGAACACCGGGGAGCTGTTTTTT. The variable domain in full, completed from reference TRBV2 and TRBJ2-2, reads EPEVTQTPSHQVTQMGQEVILRCVPISNHLYFYWYRQILGQKVEFLVSFYNNEISEKSEIFDDQFSVERPDGSNFTLKIRSTKLEDSAMYFCASSAFQPNTGELFFGEGSRLTVL.

This rearrangement joins TRBV7-2 to TRBJ1-6; D gene ambiguous. The V gene's germline CDR1 is SGHTA and CDR2 FQGNSA. The CDR3 has 14 residues. V gave up 5 bases and J gave up 5 bases, with 10 bases separating them. This chain's CDR3 is CASSPGGHNSPLHF. In DNA, the CDR3 is TGTGCCAGCAGCCCCGGCGGGCATAATTCACCCCTCCACTTT. The whole variable domain, filled in from reference TRBV7-2 and TRBJ1-6, reads GAGVSQSPSNKVTEKGKDVELRCDPISGHTALYWYRQSLGQGLEFLIYFQGNSAPDKSGLPSDRFSAERTGGSVSTLTIQRTQQEDSAVYLCASSPGGHNSPLHFGNGTRLTVT.

The V gene is TRBV28, the J gene TRBJ2-2; 8 bases map to TRBD2. The CDR3 is 15 residues long. Germline V gene data show CDR1 as MDHEN and CDR2 as SYDVKM. V shed 8 bases, J shed 0 bases, and the junction held 5 bases outside the gene matches. The CDR3, as DNA: TGTGCCAGCCGCGGCGGGGGGCCGAACACCGGGGAGCTGTTTTTT. Translated: CASRGGGPNTGELFF.

The chain links TRBV28 to TRBJ2-3; D unresolved. The germline V gene encodes CDR1 MDHEN and CDR2 SYDVKM. V dropped 3 bases and J dropped 2 bases, with 12 bases sitting between them. CDR3 size: 15 residues. The DNA of the CDR3 is TGTGCCAGCAGTTTTTCCGGCCACCTCACAGATACGCAGTATTTT. The encoded protein is CASSFSGHLTDTQYF.

The chain is built from TRBV11-2 and TRBJ1-3; the D is unclear. Trimming removed 0 bases at V and 4 bases at J, with 13 bases between. Germline assignment: CDR1 SGHAT and CDR2 FQNNGV. CDR3 length: 16 amino acids. The CDR3 DNA is TGTGCCAGCAGCTTAGATCTTGGCATAGCGGGAAACACCATATATTTT. This sequence encodes CASSLDLGIAGNTIYF.

CDR3 sequence: CASSFRGRDTEAFF. Here the CDR3 DNA reads TGTGCCAGCAGTTTCAGGGGGAGAGACACTGAAGCTTTCTTT. This rearrangement joins TRBV27 to TRBJ1-1; 7 bases are a match to TRBD1. V lost 3 bases and J lost 3; bases outside the gene matches: 4. The germline V gene encodes CDR1 MNHEY and CDR2 SMNVEV (reference sequence). The CDR3 loop spans 14 amino acids.